Sequencing of this T cell receptor beta chain was carried out in a study of T cell responses to AZD1222 COVID-19 vaccine. Study-level findings and limits: CD4 TCRs covered the whole spike, strongest at regions 160-218 and 743-854. Recipients of two AZD1222 doses showed rising Spike-specific TCR breadth and depth. Only after the peak T cell response were repertoires sampled. Among the donors, most were white British and more were female, and clonal diversity was possibly underestimated.

TCRdb keeps only in-frame clones here, not all; method: immunoSEQ multiplex PCR. The sample yields around 58,000 clones, roughly 90% seen once. With respect to this clone: Antigen unknown.

The CDR3 contains 14 residues. CDR1 ENHRY and CDR2 SYGVKD come from the germline V gene. The ends were cut back, 7 bases at V and 2 bases at J, with 9 bases in the middle. The sequenced sample was peripheral blood, obtained 28 days after the second AZD1222 dose. The chain is built from TRBV10-3 and TRBJ1-6; D possibly corresponds to TRBD1 (5 bases). The sequence was obtained from an adult who received the AZD1222 COVID-19 vaccine. CDR3 nucleotide sequence: TGTGCCATCATGAAGGGGACCTATAATTCACCCCTCCACTTT. Translation: CAIMKGTYNSPLHF.